These 21 T cell receptor beta chains came from one sample sequenced in a study of blood T cell repertoires in COVID-19. The assay was immunoSEQ multiplex PCR, and TCRdb's table has in-frame clones only and misses some. The sample has some 120,000 clones, about 93% seen once. The source material was peripheral blood. The receptor set was obtained from a man aged 45 to 65 with COVID-19, enrolled during active disease.

This sequence joins TRBV11-2 and TRBJ2-1, with 9 bases aligning to TRBD2. CDR3 length: 13 residues. In germline, CDR1 is SGHAT, CDR2 FQNNGV. V lost 4 bases, J lost 7 bases, and 2 bases stayed unmatched. CDR3 DNA: TGTGCCAGCAGCTCCGGACTAGCGAATGAGCAGTTCTTC. Translating gives CASSSGLANEQFF.

V and J are TRBV19 and TRBJ1-2, with D perhaps TRBD1 (6 bases). Trimming took off 4 bases at V and 2 bases at J, with 17 bases between the two ends. CDR1 is LNHDA, CDR2 SQIVND, per germline (reference sequence). The CDR3 runs 16 residues. The DNA of the CDR3 is TGTGCCAGTAGTAACCCCAACAGGGATCGGAACTATGGCTACACCTTC. Residues: CASSNPNRDRNYGYTF.

The chain has TRBV6-2 or TRBV6-3 and TRBJ2-3; 9 nucleotides line up with TRBD2. The CDR3 totals 16 residues. J was trimmed by 4 bases and V by 0 bases; bases with no gene match: 5. Germline V gene sequence: CDR1 MNHEY, CDR2 SVGEGT. Written as DNA, the CDR3 is TGTGCCAGCAGTTACTCGAGTAGCGGGAGTTCAGATACGCAGTATTTT. Translating gives CASSYSSSGSSDTQYF.

The V gene is TRBV7-7, the J gene TRBJ2-3; 10 bases align to TRBD2. The CDR3 runs 15 residues. Trimming at V came to 4 bases and at J to 8 bases, leaving 9 bases not matched to a gene. Germline CDR1 reads SSHAT; CDR2 reads FNYEAQ (reference sequence). The CDR3 DNA follows: TGTGCCAGCAGCTCGGGACTAGCGCCGCCGGCTACGCAGTATTTT. It is translated as CASSSGLAPPATQYF.

This chain joins TRBV7-9 and TRBJ1-5, with 7 nucleotides matching TRBD1. The germline gives CDR1 SEHNR, CDR2 FQNEAQ (reference sequence). The CDR3 length is 13 residues. The ends lost 5 bases at V and 7 bases at J; junction bases unmatched: 5. The CDR3 nucleotides read TGTGCCAGCAGCCTGACAGGGCCCCAGCCCCAGCATTTT. Amino acids: CASSLTGPQPQHF.

J is TRBJ2-2 and V is TRBV6-2 or TRBV6-3, with 7 positions matching TRBD2. CDR1 is MNHEY and CDR2 is SVGEGT in the germline V gene. Trimming took 3 bases from V and 8 from J; bases not matched to a gene: 6. The length of the CDR3 is 14 residues. CDR3 in DNA: TGTGCCAGCAGTTATTCGCGGGAGAAGGGGGAGCTGTTTTTT. Translated, it gives CASSYSREKGELFF.

The chain employs TRBV2 and TRBJ2-3, with TRBD1 matching 9 bases. This CDR3 has 14 residues. Germline assignment: CDR1 SNHLY and CDR2 FYNNEI. After removal of 5 bases from V and 2 bases from J, the junction contained 2 bases not matched to a gene. CDR3: CASSNRGLTDTQYF. In nucleotides, the CDR3 is TGTGCCAGCAGTAACAGGGGGCTCACAGATACGCAGTATTTT.

The chain carries TRBV10-3 and TRBJ1-1; D uncertain. This CDR3 region has 13 residues. Germline V gene lookup returns CDR1 ENHRY and CDR2 SYGVKD. Trimming shortened V by 4 bases and J by 0 bases, and 6 bases separated the two germline ends. As DNA, the CDR3 is TGTGCCATCAGTGGCGTAATGAACACTGAAGCTTTCTTT. This gives the protein CAISGVMNTEAFF.

This clone was observed once. The chain combines TRBV2 with TRBJ1-2; D unclear. Germline loops: CDR1 SNHLY, CDR2 FYNNEI. V lost 4 bases and J 13 bases, leaving 13 bases between the germline ends. The length of the CDR3 is 11 residues. CDR3 protein: CASSASVSSTF. CDR3 coding DNA: TGTGCCAGCAGTGCTTCGGTTAGTAGCACCTTC.

This clone turned up a few times. The chain has TRBV5-6 and TRBJ2-7, with TRBD2 identical over 9 bases. The ends lost 4 bases at V and 6 bases at J; junction bases unmatched: 8. This CDR3 has 14 amino acids. Germline values: CDR1 SGHDT, CDR2 YYEEEE. CDR3 loop: CASSIPGLAAEQYV. CDR3 coding DNA: TGTGCCAGCAGCATCCCGGGACTAGCAGCCGAGCAGTACGTC.

The chain uses TRBV28 and TRBJ2-1; 12 bases match TRBD2. The germline V gene encodes CDR1 MDHEN and CDR2 SYDVKM. CDR3 length: 18 amino acids. Trimming at V came to 7 bases and at J to 9 bases, leaving 19 bases not matched to a gene. The CDR3 loop is CASNITPRGLAGSGEQFF. The CDR3 DNA reads as TGTGCCAGCAACATTACCCCGAGGGGACTAGCGGGTTCGGGTGAGCAGTTCTTC.

V usage is TRBV6-2 or TRBV6-3 and J usage is TRBJ2-6, with D possibly being TRBD2 (6 bases). The CDR3 runs 16 residues. Looked up from germline, CDR1 is MNHEY and CDR2 is SVGEGT. V was cut by 5 bases and J by 1 base, with 12 bases left in between. The CDR3 spells CASSTTGTSGANVLTF. The CDR3 DNA reads as TGTGCCAGCAGTACCACCGGGACTTCTGGGGCCAACGTCCTGACTTTC.

The DNA for the CDR3 is TGTGCCAGCAGCCCAGGCCCTAACTATGGCTACACCTTC. Translated: CASSPGPNYGYTF. The chain joins TRBV7-3 to TRBJ1-2; D gene unclear. Germline values: CDR1 SGHTA, CDR2 FQGTGA. The ends were cut back, 5 bases at V and 0 bases at J, with 7 bases in the middle. The CDR3 is 13 amino acids.

The chain carries TRBV15 and TRBJ2-6; D might be TRBD1 (5 bases). V lost 5 bases and J lost 4, with 15 bases in between. CDR3 length equals 16 residues. Looked up from germline, CDR1 is LNHNV and CDR2 is YYDKDF (reference sequence). CDR3 sequence: CATSVGQGAGANVLTF. In DNA form, the CDR3 reads TGTGCCACCAGCGTCGGCCAAGGGGCCGGGGCCAACGTCCTGACTTTC.

J is TRBJ1-1 and V is TRBV5-8; 9 bases match TRBD1. Germline assignment: CDR1 SGHTS and CDR2 YDEGEE. The CDR3 covers 15 residues. After removal of 2 bases from V and 5 bases from J, the junction contained 7 bases not matched to a gene. The CDR3 here is CASSLKTGGRTEAFF. The CDR3 coding sequence is TGTGCCAGCAGCTTAAAGACAGGGGGTCGGACTGAAGCTTTCTTT.

This rearrangement joins TRBV6-2 or TRBV6-3 to TRBJ2-1, with 11 bases fitting TRBD2. CDR1 is MNHEY, CDR2 SVGEGT, per germline. The CDR3 is made up of 19 amino acids. The V segment lost 6 bases and the J segment 0 bases; nucleotides outside the gene matches: 13. CDR3 in DNA: TGTGCCAGCAGCCCCGGGACTAGCGGCTCTCCAAGCTCCTACAATGAGCAGTTCTTC. Translating it yields CASSPGTSGSPSSYNEQFF.

The chain links TRBV5-1 to TRBJ2-1, with a tentative D call TRBD2 (6 bases). V lost 5 bases and J 8 bases, leaving 17 bases between the germline ends. The germline CDR1 and CDR2 sequences are SGHRS and YFSETQ. CDR3 length equals 14 residues. The DNA of the CDR3 is TGCGCCAGCAGGGGGGGAGGAGCTCGGGATGAGCAGTTCTTC. As protein: CASRGGGARDEQFF.

The V and J genes are TRBV21-1 and TRBJ2-5; TRBD2 reflects the table's D call only, with no check against the DNA. TRBV21-1 is flagged as a pseudogene. This CDR3 has 17 amino acids. The CDR3 region is CASSIGTSGRPRETQYF. CDR3 DNA: TGTGCCAGCAGCATAGGGACTAGCGGGAGGCCCCGAGAGACCCAGTACTTC.

This rearrangement joins TRBV7-2 to TRBJ2-7, with 9 positions matching TRBD2. V shed 3 bases and J 2 bases; nucleotides not matched to a gene: 17. There are 19 residues in the CDR3. CDR1 is SGHTA, CDR2 FQGNSA, per germline. CDR3 nucleotide sequence: TGTGCCAGCAGCTTCGAGGGGTATAGTAGCGGGAGTAACGCCTACGAGCAGTACTTC. This sequence encodes CASSFEGYSSGSNAYEQYF.

The chain links TRBV19 to TRBJ1-5; TRBD1 matches at 7 bases. Germline loops: CDR1 LNHDA, CDR2 SQIVND (reference sequence). Trimming took 10 bases from V and 2 from J; bases not matched to a gene: 14. This CDR3 is built from 16 residues. The CDR3, as DNA: TGTGCCACCCACCGGGACCCAGGGGGTCGCAATCAGCCCCAGCATTTT. Protein sequence: CATHRDPGGRNQPQHF.

The rearrangement uses TRBV19 and TRBJ2-1; 7 bases are shared with TRBD2. This CDR3 region has 17 residues. From germline, CDR1 is LNHDA and CDR2 SQIVND (reference sequence). The ends lost 4 bases at V and 8 bases at J; junction bases unmatched: 17. For the CDR3, the DNA is TGTGCCAGTAGTACCTCCCGTGCTAGCGGCGGAACATATGAGCAGTTCTTC. This translates into CASSTSRASGGTYEQFF.